Each of the 23 T cell receptor beta chains below was sequenced from the same sample in a study of Ad26.COV2.S vaccination and SARS-CoV-2 variants. Treatment specified: over 15 received Ad26.COV2.S at low or high dose, single or two shots; about 5 received placebo; per-sample allocation not given. The investigators took samples on day 63 after the first vaccine or placebo injection. Assay used: immunoSEQ multiplex PCR; TCRdb lists only in-frame clones, some missing. The sample holds some 320,000 clones, around four fifths seen once. Sequences were derived from peripheral blood, sampled in a trial of Ad26.COV2.S vaccine versus placebo. Source of these receptors: a person aged 18-65 years who received the Ad26.COV2.S COVID-19 vaccine or a placebo.

Comment on this clone: This same CDR3 is encoded by further DNA sequences in the sample. The chain couples TRBV9 to TRBJ1-2; 9 bases line up with TRBD1. Germline assignment: CDR1 SGDLS and CDR2 YYNGEE. Trimming removed 4 bases from V and 1 base from J; junction bases left unmatched: 2. The CDR3 has 14 residues. CDR3 bases: TGTGCCAGCAGCCCGGGACAGGGTAACTATGGCTACACCTTC. As protein: CASSPGQGNYGYTF.

The V and J genes are TRBV4-1 and TRBJ2-7; TRBD2 matches 10 bases. This CDR3 is built from 16 residues. Germline CDR1 reads MGHRA; CDR2 reads YSYEKL. With V trimmed by 4 bases and J by 1 base, 7 bases remained unmatched. CDR3 DNA: TGCGCCAGCAGCCCTTCCCCAGCGGGGGGGTCCTACGAGCAGTACTTC. Protein sequence: CASSPSPAGGSYEQYF.

The V gene is TRBV5-8, the J gene TRBJ2-7; a weak D match, TRBD1 (5 bases). CDR1 is SGHTS and CDR2 is YDEGEE in the germline V gene. V lost 4 bases and J lost 5, with 10 bases in between. This CDR3 has 12 amino acids. The CDR3 loop reads CASSRQINEQYF. CDR3 coding DNA: TGTGCCAGCAGCAGACAGATCAACGAGCAGTACTTC.

The chain links TRBV5-1 to TRBJ2-7; the D gene could be TRBD1 or TRBD2 (6 bases each). The CDR3 spans 13 residues. Trimming removed 2 bases from V and 6 bases from J, with 12 bases in between. Germline values: CDR1 SGHRS, CDR2 YFSETQ. CDR3 DNA sequence: TGCGCCAGCAGCTTAGGGGGGCCGGGCGAGCAGTACTTC. Its translation: CASSLGGPGEQYF. Combining the CDR3 with reference TRBV5-1 and TRBJ2-7 gives the whole variable domain KAGVTQTPRYLIKTRGQQVTLSCSPISGHRSVSWYQQTPGQGLQFLFEYFSETQRNKGNFPGRFSGRQFSNSRSEMNVSTLELGDSALYLCASSLGGPGEQYFGPGTRLTVT.

To note about this clone: Other DNA sequences in this sample translate to the same CDR3. The chain employs TRBV11-2 and TRBJ1-2; D is perhaps TRBD1 (5 bases). The CDR3 totals 12 residues. Germline CDR1 and CDR2: SGHAT and FQNNGV. V was clipped by 2 bases and J by 4 bases, with 5 bases between them. Here the CDR3 DNA reads TGTGCCAGCAGCTTAACAGGCTATGGCTACACCTTC. This codes for CASSLTGYGYTF.

J is TRBJ2-1 and V is TRBV28; no clear D gene. The CDR3 runs to 14 residues. V was pared by 6 bases and J by 8 bases, with 17 bases between. In germline, CDR1 is MDHEN, CDR2 SYDVKM. CDR3 loop: CASSQIQLIYEQFF. CDR3 nucleotide sequence: TGTGCCAGCAGCCAAATCCAGTTGATCTATGAGCAGTTCTTC. The full variable domain, with the rest looked up from reference TRBV28 and TRBJ2-1, is DVKVTQSSRYLVKRTGEKVFLECVQDMDHENMFWYRQDPGLGLRLIYFSYDVKMKEKGDIPEGYSVSREKKERFSLILESASTNQTSMYLCASSQIQLIYEQFFGPGTRLTVL.

The chain uses TRBV27 and TRBJ2-1, with 7 bases fitting TRBD2. The CDR3 is 15 amino acids. V lost 4 bases and J lost 3; bases outside the gene matches: 6. Germline V gene sequence: CDR1 MNHEY, CDR2 SMNVEV (reference sequence). This chain's CDR3 is CASSSGVAGYNEQFF. CDR3 DNA sequence: TGTGCCAGCAGTTCCGGGGTAGCGGGCTACAATGAGCAGTTCTTC.

The chain recombines TRBV7-2 with TRBJ2-5; 7 nucleotides line up with TRBD1. The CDR3 runs to 13 residues. The trim removed 4 bases at V and 3 bases at J, leaving 2 bases unmatched. CDR1 and CDR2 from the germline V gene are SGHTA and FQGNSA. CDR3 protein: CASSYDREETQYF. DNA for the CDR3: TGTGCCAGCAGCTACGACAGGGAAGAGACCCAGTACTTC.

The gene calls are TRBV7-9 and TRBJ2-7; TRBD1 matches at 7 bases. This CDR3 is 14 amino acids long. Germline CDR1 reads SEHNR; CDR2 reads FQNEAQ (reference sequence). The junction had 8 bases not matched to a gene; V was cut back by 5 bases and J by 4 bases. The CDR3 coding sequence is TGTGCCAGCAGCACCGATCTGGGACAGTACGAGCAGTACTTC. Its translation: CASSTDLGQYEQYF.

The CDR3 here is CASSEAARLRYSNQPQHF. CDR3 nucleotide sequence: TGTGCCAGCAGTGAAGCCGCCAGATTACGATATAGCAATCAGCCCCAGCATTTT. The chain uses TRBV6-1 and TRBJ1-5; D call uncertain. The CDR3 has 18 amino acids. V was cut by 0 bases and J by 0 bases, with 15 bases left in between. CDR1 and CDR2 (germline): MNHNS, SASEGT.

This chain connects TRBV19 to TRBJ2-7; TRBD1 might be the D (5 bases). In germline, CDR1 is LNHDA, CDR2 SQIVND (reference sequence). The CDR3 covers 14 residues. The V and J ends lost 7 bases and 3 bases respectively, with 16 bases between them. The CDR3 nucleotides are TGTGCCAGTAAGGTGCAGGGCTCTAGCTACGAGCAGTACTTC. The encoded protein is CASKVQGSSYEQYF.

V gene TRBV10-2 combines with J gene TRBJ2-1; no reliable D call. Trimming pared 6 bases from V and 0 bases from J, leaving 9 bases between. The CDR3 extends over 14 amino acids. Germline V gene sequence: CDR1 WSHSY, CDR2 SAAADI. This CDR3 is CASRPTGSYNEQFF. The DNA of the CDR3 is TGCGCCAGCAGACCGACGGGCTCCTACAATGAGCAGTTCTTC.

The chain links TRBV7-9 to TRBJ2-4; 7 bases fit TRBD1. Losses at the gene ends were 3 bases for V and 2 bases for J; bases not matched to a gene: 4. The germline CDR1 and CDR2 sequences are SEHNR and FQNEAQ (reference sequence). This CDR3 contains 15 residues. For the CDR3, the DNA is TGTGCCAGCAGCTTCTCGACAGGGACCAAAAACATTCAGTACTTC. This gives the protein CASSFSTGTKNIQYF. The entire variable domain, with the rest obtained from reference TRBV7-9 and TRBJ2-4, is as follows: DTGVSQNPRHKITKRGQNVTFRCDPISEHNRLYWYRQTLGQGPEFLTYFQNEAQLEKSRLLSDRFSAERPKGSFSTLEIQRTEQGDSAMYLCASSFSTGTKNIQYFGAGTRLSVL.

The rearrangement uses TRBV21-1 and TRBJ1-6; the DNA was not compared with TRBD1, the D call given in the table. TRBV21-1 is given as a pseudogene. This CDR3 region has 16 residues. CDR3 nucleotide sequence: TGTGCCAGCAGCCCGGGACAGTCCGACCCCCTTTCACCCCTCCACTTT. It is translated as CASSPGQSDPLSPLHF.

The chain is built from TRBV19 and TRBJ1-1; maybe TRBD1 (5 bases). Per the germline V gene, CDR1 is LNHDA and CDR2 is SQIVND (reference sequence). The CDR3 runs to 13 residues. The germline V and J ends were trimmed by 6 bases and 4 bases, with 12 bases remaining between them. CDR3 coding DNA: TGTGCCAGTAGGGGGTCAGGGCGCACTGAAGCTTTCTTT. It specifies CASRGSGRTEAFF.

DNA for the CDR3: TGTGCCAGCAAACGTAGCCCTGGGGCCAACGTCCTGACTTTC. Translated, it gives CASKRSPGANVLTF. The chain uses TRBV27 and TRBJ2-6; D unresolved. Germline loops: CDR1 MNHEY, CDR2 SMNVEV (reference sequence). CDR3 length: 14 amino acids. V was trimmed by 7 bases and J by 2 bases, leaving 9 bases between them.

V gene TRBV9 combines with J gene TRBJ1-5; 7 nucleotides line up with TRBD1. The CDR3 consists of 13 residues. Germline V gene sequence: CDR1 SGDLS, CDR2 YYNGEE. Unmatched junction bases numbered 2, after V lost 4 bases and J lost 4 bases. The CDR3 region is CASSLQGNQPQHF. The CDR3 DNA sequence: TGTGCCAGCAGCCTACAGGGGAATCAGCCCCAGCATTTT.

The V and J genes are TRBV21-1 and TRBJ1-5. TRBV21-1 is tagged as a pseudogene. The length of the CDR3 is 16 residues. CDR3 nucleotides: TGTGCCAGCAGCAAAGGAATTCTGGTTAGCAATCAGCCCCAGCATTTT. Amino acids: CASSKGILVSNQPQHF.

The chain couples TRBV11-2 to TRBJ2-5; D is perhaps TRBD1 or TRBD2 (5 bases each). Germline-derived CDR1 and CDR2 are SGHAT and FQNNGV. V was clipped by 0 bases and J by 7 bases, with 12 bases between them. The CDR3 is 14 residues long. This CDR3 reads CASSLDRGVRTQYF. The DNA of the CDR3 is TGTGCCAGCAGCTTAGATCGAGGGGTCCGGACCCAGTACTTC.

This chain connects TRBV13 to TRBJ2-5; D is possibly TRBD1 (5 bases). This CDR3 comprises 14 residues. In germline, CDR1 is PRHDT, CDR2 FYEKMQ (reference sequence). Trimming took 5 bases from V and 4 from J, leaving 14 bases between them. Here the CDR3 reads CASSRQLIAETQYF. CDR3 nucleotide sequence: TGTGCCAGCAGCCGACAGCTAATTGCAGAGACCCAGTACTTC.

This clone occurred a few times. The rearrangement links TRBV5-6 to TRBJ2-7; 8 bases match TRBD1. Germline CDR1 is SGHDT and CDR2 is YYEEEE. Losses at the gene ends were 1 base for V and 6 bases for J; bases not matched to a gene: 18. The CDR3 has 18 amino acids. The CDR3 DNA reads as TGTGCCAGCAGCTTGTACCCTCTCCCGGGACAGGTCCCTGGCGAGCAGTACTTC. Protein sequence: CASSLYPLPGQVPGEQYF.

V and J are TRBV6-4 and TRBJ2-3, with 10 bases fitting TRBD2. Losses at the gene ends were 0 bases for V and 0 bases for J; bases not matched to a gene: 12. CDR1 and CDR2 (germline): MRHNA, SNTAGT. CDR3 length: 20 residues. The CDR3 DNA follows: TGTGCCAGCAGTGACTCGAGGGTCCTAGCGGGGGAGTGGAGCACAGATACGCAGTATTTT. Protein: CASSDSRVLAGEWSTDTQYF.

The V gene is TRBV30, the J gene TRBJ1-5; 8 bases agree with TRBD1. The CDR3 is made up of 13 amino acids. The trim removed 1 base at V and 7 bases at J, leaving 3 bases unmatched. The germline V gene encodes CDR1 GTSNPN and CDR2 SVGIG (reference sequence). The DNA of the CDR3 is TGTGCCTGGAGTGGGACAGGGTCACAGCCCCAGCATTTT. Its protein is CAWSGTGSQPQHF.